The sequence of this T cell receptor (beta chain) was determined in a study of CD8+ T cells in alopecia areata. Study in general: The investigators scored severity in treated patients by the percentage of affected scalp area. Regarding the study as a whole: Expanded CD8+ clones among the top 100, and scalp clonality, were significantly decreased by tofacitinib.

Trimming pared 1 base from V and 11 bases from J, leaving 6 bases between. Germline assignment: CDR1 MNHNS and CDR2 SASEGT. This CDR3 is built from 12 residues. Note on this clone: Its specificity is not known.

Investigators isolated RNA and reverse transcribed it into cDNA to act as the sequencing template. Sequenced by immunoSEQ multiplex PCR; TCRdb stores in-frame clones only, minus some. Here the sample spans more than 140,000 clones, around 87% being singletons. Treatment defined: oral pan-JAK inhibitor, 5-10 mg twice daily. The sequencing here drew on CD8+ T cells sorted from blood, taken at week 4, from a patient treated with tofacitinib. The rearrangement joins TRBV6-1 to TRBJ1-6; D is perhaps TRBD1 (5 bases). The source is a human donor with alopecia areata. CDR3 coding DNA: TGTGCCAGCAGTGAAGGGGGGGCACCCCTCCACTTT. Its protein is CASSEGGAPLHF.